The 22 T cell receptor beta chains below all came from one sample that was sequenced in a study of shared clonotypes between healthy human individuals. Naive-designated CD8 cells lacked CD45RO, were positively enriched for CCR7, and omitted terminally differentiated effector memory CD45RA+ cells. Clones were read by immunoSEQ multiplex PCR, and TCRdb kept only the in-frame ones, dropping some. This table holds over 2 million clones, approximately 94% found once. Material for sequencing was naive CD8+ T cells sorted from blood. The receptor source for this set is a man aged 18 to 29 in good health.

This rearrangement joins TRBV7-9 to TRBJ1-1; unclear D gene. This CDR3 has 14 residues. The germline CDR1 and CDR2 sequences are SEHNR and FQNEAQ (reference sequence). Trimming took off 5 bases at V and 1 base at J, with 11 bases between the two ends. CDR3 DNA sequence: TGTGCCAGCAGCCTGCGGGATAAGAACACTGAAGCTTTCTTT. It encodes CASSLRDKNTEAFF.

This chain connects TRBV11-2 to TRBJ2-1; no definite D call. This CDR3 contains 14 residues. Germline V gene data show CDR1 as SGHAT and CDR2 as FQNNGV. Trimming shortened V by 2 bases and J by 8 bases, and 13 bases separated the two germline ends. The CDR3 nucleotides are TGTGCCAGCAGCTTATATATAATGTCCCATGAGCAGTTCTTC. Encoded protein: CASSLYIMSHEQFF.

This clone was seen once. The chain uses TRBV7-9 and TRBJ1-1; 7 nucleotides align to TRBD1. Germline V CDR1 and CDR2: SEHNR, FQNEAQ (reference sequence). Trimming removed 3 bases from V and 6 bases from J; junction bases left unmatched: 10. The length of the CDR3 is 15 residues. The DNA for the CDR3 is TGTGCCAGCAGCTTGTCCTTCGGGACAGCCCCTGAAGCTTTCTTT. It is translated as CASSLSFGTAPEAFF.

Comments on this clone: This sample also contains other DNA sequences that code for the same CDR3. This sequence joins TRBV5-1 and TRBJ1-5, with no clear D. CDR1 SGHRS and CDR2 YFSETQ come from the germline V gene. The CDR3 extends over 13 amino acids. V was cut by 4 bases and J by 5 bases, with 10 bases left in between. The CDR3: CASSPWTDQPQHF. The CDR3 bases are TGCGCCAGCAGCCCGTGGACGGATCAGCCCCAGCATTTT.

J is TRBJ2-1 and V is TRBV7-9; the match to TRBD2 covers 11 bases. Trimming took 2 bases from V and 2 from J; bases not matched to a gene: 2. Germline CDR1 reads SEHNR; CDR2 reads FQNEAQ (reference sequence). The CDR3 contains 16 residues. CDR3 nucleotide sequence: TGTGCCAGCAGCTTACTAGCGGGAGGAACCTACAATGAGCAGTTCTTC. Amino acids: CASSLLAGGTYNEQFF.

The chain combines TRBV27 with TRBJ2-3; TRBD2 matches at 9 bases. The CDR3 is 16 amino acids. Germline CDR1 is MNHEY and CDR2 is SMNVEV (reference sequence). The ends lost 4 bases at V and 3 bases at J; junction bases unmatched: 8. CDR3 nucleotides: TGTGCCAGCAGTTCTAAATGGAGCGGGAGGACAGATACGCAGTATTTT. Translated, it gives CASSSKWSGRTDTQYF.

This chain joins TRBV5-6 and TRBJ1-4, with 12 bases fitting TRBD1. CDR3 length: 17 residues. The germline gives CDR1 SGHDT, CDR2 YYEEEE. V shed 0 bases, J shed 5 bases, and the junction held 5 bases outside the gene matches. In DNA form, the CDR3 reads TGTGCCAGCAGCTTGGAGGGACAGGGGGCGATCAATGAAAAACTGTTTTTT. Translating gives CASSLEGQGAINEKLFF.

This sequence joins TRBV10-1 and TRBJ2-1, with 9 bases identical to TRBD1. This CDR3 comprises 14 residues. Germline V CDR1 and CDR2: WNHNN, SYGVQD (reference sequence). J was trimmed by 7 bases and V by 3 bases; bases with no gene match: 4. CDR3 amino acids: CASSDGTGWNEQFF. As DNA, the CDR3 is TGCGCCAGCAGTGATGGGACAGGGTGGAATGAGCAGTTCTTC.

This clone was counted once. Other DNA sequences in this specimen translate into the identical CDR3. The V call is TRBV11-3, the J call TRBJ2-5; D call uncertain. Trimming removed 0 bases at V and 3 bases at J, with 5 bases between. Looked up from germline, CDR1 is SGHNT and CDR2 is YENEEA. The CDR3 has 13 amino acids. CDR3: CASSLDGEETQYF. DNA for the CDR3: TGTGCCAGCAGCTTAGATGGAGAAGAGACCCAGTACTTC.

The chain has TRBV7-2 and TRBJ2-4, with a possible D match to TRBD1 (6 bases). The CDR3 length is 16 residues. V shed 3 bases and J shed 2 bases, with 14 bases lying between them. CDR1 is SGHTA and CDR2 is FQGNSA in the germline V gene. The DNA for the CDR3 is TGTGCCAGCAGCTTTTTTGGACAGTCCACCAAAAACATTCAGTACTTC. The encoded protein is CASSFFGQSTKNIQYF. Full variable domain (missing parts from reference TRBV7-2 and TRBJ2-4): GAGVSQSPSNKVTEKGKDVELRCDPISGHTALYWYRQSLGQGLEFLIYFQGNSAPDKSGLPSDRFSAERTGGSVSTLTIQRTQQEDSAVYLCASSFFGQSTKNIQYFGAGTRLSVL.

This clone appeared once. This chain uses TRBV30 with TRBJ2-7; 9 nucleotides align to TRBD1. The CDR3 length is 17 residues. V shed 2 bases and J 3 bases; nucleotides not matched to a gene: 14. Germline V CDR1 and CDR2: GTSNPN, SVGIG (reference sequence). CDR3 sequence: CAWSSHRPGTGHYEQYF. In DNA form, the CDR3 reads TGTGCCTGGAGTTCCCACCGACCCGGGACAGGGCACTACGAGCAGTACTTC.

The chain is built from TRBV4-3 and TRBJ2-2; D gene unclear. Trimming left V 4 bases short and J 4 bases short, with 7 bases between. This CDR3 contains 13 residues. The germline V gene encodes CDR1 LGHNA and CDR2 YSLEER. CDR3 residues: CASSPIGTGELFF. In DNA form, the CDR3 reads TGCGCCAGCAGCCCAATCGGCACCGGGGAGCTGTTTTTT.

The rearrangement uses TRBV9 and TRBJ2-5, with TRBD1 identical over 7 bases. The V segment lost 5 bases and the J segment 2 bases; nucleotides outside the gene matches: 6. Germline-derived CDR1 and CDR2 are SGDLS and YYNGEE. The CDR3 totals 14 residues. The CDR3 nucleotides are TGTGCCAGCAGTGAGGGACAGCATCAAGAGACCCAGTACTTC. This translates into CASSEGQHQETQYF.

This chain links TRBV4-3 with TRBJ1-2; perhaps TRBD1 as D (5 bases). V dropped 0 bases and J dropped 4 bases, with 15 bases sitting between them. The germline V gene encodes CDR1 LGHNA and CDR2 YSLEER. There are 16 residues in the CDR3. The CDR3 bases are TGCGCCAGCAGCCAAGATAGGGGACCTGCGTCCTATGGCTACACCTTC. It codes for CASSQDRGPASYGYTF.

The chain recombines TRBV29-1 with TRBJ2-7; 9 bases align to TRBD2. Losses at the gene ends were 1 base for V and 5 bases for J; bases not matched to a gene: 6. In germline, CDR1 is SQVTM, CDR2 ANQGSEA. CDR3 length: 14 residues. The DNA for the CDR3 is TGCAGCGTTGAAGCAGCCGGGACTAGCAACGAGCAGTACTTC. It is translated as CSVEAAGTSNEQYF.

This chain joins TRBV29-1 and TRBJ2-2, with 7 nucleotides matching TRBD1. The junction had 4 bases not matched to a gene; V was cut back by 2 bases and J by 4 bases. The CDR3 runs 14 residues. Germline values: CDR1 SQVTM, CDR2 ANQGSEA. The CDR3 spells CSVENGQATGELFF. CDR3 nucleotides: TGCAGCGTTGAAAATGGACAGGCCACCGGGGAGCTGTTTTTT.

The rearrangement uses TRBV30 and TRBJ1-1; D not certain. The CDR3 consists of 13 residues. With 0 bases removed from V and 5 bases from J, the gap between germline ends came to 10 bases. CDR1 GTSNPN and CDR2 SVGIG come from the germline V gene (reference sequence). The CDR3 sequence is CAWSVTIGTEAFF. CDR3 DNA sequence: TGTGCCTGGAGTGTAACGATCGGGACTGAAGCTTTCTTT.

Comment on this clone: This CDR3 is also generated by other DNA sequences in the sample. This chain connects TRBV7-3 to TRBJ1-1, with 9 bases fitting TRBD1. The CDR3 runs to 14 residues. Per germline, CDR1 SGHTA and CDR2 FQGTGA. Trimming removed 5 bases from V and 3 bases from J; junction bases left unmatched: 4. The CDR3, as DNA: TGTGCCAGCAGCCCGACAGGGGGGGACACTGAAGCTTTCTTT. It specifies CASSPTGGDTEAFF.

With respect to this clone: The sample holds other DNA sequences that translate to the same CDR3. The chain joins TRBV7-9 to TRBJ2-2; a weak D match, TRBD1 (5 bases). Trimming pared 5 bases from V and 0 bases from J, leaving 13 bases between. Germline V lookup: CDR1 SEHNR, CDR2 FQNEAQ (reference sequence). This CDR3 comprises 16 residues. The CDR3 sequence is CASSPPDSSNTGELFF. The CDR3 region has the DNA TGTGCCAGCAGCCCGCCAGACAGCTCGAACACCGGGGAGCTGTTTTTT.

The CDR3 nucleotides are TGTGCCAGCAGCCTGACAGGGGAGGATGTCTTCGGGGCCAACGTCCTGACTTTC. This codes for CASSLTGEDVFGANVLTF. This sequence joins TRBV2 and TRBJ2-6; TRBD1 agrees at 8 bases. Germline values: CDR1 SNHLY, CDR2 FYNNEI. CDR3 length equals 18 residues. The J segment lost 4 bases and the V segment lost 6 bases, leaving 14 bases of the junction unmatched.

The gene calls are TRBV7-8 and TRBJ2-5; 7 bases map to TRBD2. J gave up 7 bases and V 6 bases, and 11 bases lay outside the gene matches. Germline values: CDR1 SGHVS, CDR2 FQNEAQ. The CDR3 has 14 amino acids. Here the CDR3 DNA reads TGTGCCAGCAGAAAGTGGGAGGGGACGGGGACCCAGTACTTC. It specifies CASRKWEGTGTQYF.

This chain links TRBV18 with TRBJ2-7, with 10 bases aligning to TRBD1. J was trimmed by 5 bases and V by 1 base; bases with no gene match: 5. The CDR3 consists of 15 residues. The germline gives CDR1 KGHSH, CDR2 LQKENI. The CDR3 DNA sequence: TGTGCCAGCTCACCACTGGACAGGGGGATCGACGAGCAGTACTTC. It translates to CASSPLDRGIDEQYF.